The 18 T cell receptor beta chains listed next were all sequenced from one sample in a study of OX40 agonist ivuxolimab in advanced cancers. Some clones are missing from TCRdb's copy, which holds only in-frame ones; the method was immunoSEQ multiplex PCR. Counted here are some 72,000 clones, approximately 84% occurring once; the ten biggest clones make up roughly 0.48%. The sequencing here drew on CD4+ or CD8+ T cells sorted from blood, taken in a trial of the OX40 agonist ivuxolimab. Receptor source: an adult with an advanced solid tumor such as melanoma, head and neck, liver or kidney cancer.

V gene TRBV7-3 combines with J gene TRBJ2-1, with 8 bases that match TRBD1. Germline V gene sequence: CDR1 SGHTA, CDR2 FQGTGA. The CDR3 loop spans 15 amino acids. V lost 4 bases and J lost 4; bases outside the gene matches: 6. The CDR3 region has the DNA TGTGCCAGCAGCTCCCCGGACAGGGAGTACAATGAGCAGTTCTTC. It encodes CASSSPDREYNEQFF.

This clone was observed a handful of times. The rearrangement uses TRBV11-2 and TRBJ2-3; TRBD2 aligns across 7 bases. The CDR3 is made up of 16 amino acids. V dropped 5 bases and J dropped 2; count of bases not matched to a gene: 10. In germline, CDR1 is SGHAT, CDR2 FQNNGV. DNA for the CDR3: TGTGCCAGCAGCCTAGTCCGGGGAGGGATCACAGATACGCAGTATTTT. Its protein product is CASSLVRGGITDTQYF.

This rearrangement joins TRBV18 to TRBJ2-5, with 7 positions matching TRBD1. Germline CDR1 reads KGHSH; CDR2 reads LQKENI. This CDR3 contains 14 residues. With V trimmed by 1 base and J by 5 bases, 4 bases remained unmatched. The CDR3 here is CASSPQGALETQYF. CDR3 bases: TGTGCCAGCTCACCACAGGGGGCCTTGGAGACCCAGTACTTC.

The rearrangement uses TRBV5-6 and TRBJ2-5; TRBD2 might be the D (6 bases). The V and J ends lost 2 bases and 3 bases respectively, with 11 bases between them. Per germline, CDR1 SGHDT and CDR2 YYEEEE. The CDR3 has 14 amino acids. The CDR3 sequence: CASSFVGEEETQYF. The CDR3 bases are TGTGCCAGCAGCTTCGTGGGGGAGGAAGAGACCCAGTACTTC.

The rearrangement uses TRBV7-3 and TRBJ2-5, with a weak D call TRBD2 (6 bases). V shed 5 bases and J shed 1 base, with 14 bases lying between them. Germline CDR1 SGHTA, CDR2 FQGTGA. This CDR3 is built from 15 residues. The CDR3 DNA is TGTGCCAGCAGCGACTTCGGGACTCCCCAAGAGACCCAGTACTTC. It yields the protein CASSDFGTPQETQYF.

The CDR3, as DNA: TGCGCCAGCAGCCAAGAGACATGGGCAGATGGCTACACCTTC. Its protein product is CASSQETWADGYTF. The rearrangement joins TRBV4-3 to TRBJ1-2, with D uncertain. This CDR3 is built from 14 residues. The germline V gene has CDR1 LGHNA and CDR2 YSLEER. The V end was cut by 0 bases, the J end by 6 bases, with 11 bases between.

Only one count was recorded for this clone. This rearrangement joins TRBV7-2 to TRBJ1-3, with D uncertain. Germline CDR1 is SGHTA and CDR2 is FQGNSA. CDR3 length: 17 amino acids. The V and J ends lost 0 bases and 1 base respectively, with 13 bases between them. The CDR3 spells CASSLAAAAISGNTIYF. CDR3 sequence (DNA): TGTGCCAGCAGCTTAGCAGCCGCGGCGATATCTGGAAACACCATATATTTT.

This clone was observed once. The chain uses TRBV18 and TRBJ2-2; D is undetermined. The germline V gene encodes CDR1 KGHSH and CDR2 LQKENI. Trimming stripped 3 bases from V and 4 bases from J, with 15 bases between. The CDR3 has 16 amino acids. CDR3 protein: CASSPFLGTTTGELFF. The CDR3 nucleotides are TGTGCCAGCTCACCGTTTCTGGGCACTACCACCGGGGAGCTGTTTTTT.

The chain links TRBV6-5 to TRBJ2-7; a possible D gene is TRBD2 (5 bases). The CDR3 runs 12 residues. Germline CDR1 and CDR2: MNHEY and SVGAGI. Trimming removed 6 bases from V and 0 bases from J, with 6 bases in between. Here the CDR3 reads CASRLDSYEQYF. Here the CDR3 DNA reads TGTGCCAGCAGACTAGACTCCTACGAGCAGTACTTC.

The V call is TRBV13, the J call TRBJ2-2; 7 bases line up with TRBD1. The V segment lost 3 bases and the J segment 0 bases; nucleotides outside the gene matches: 4. This CDR3 spans 16 amino acids. The germline gives CDR1 PRHDT, CDR2 FYEKMQ (reference sequence). The CDR3 sequence is CASSFDRVSNTGELFF. The CDR3 DNA reads TGTGCCAGCAGCTTCGACAGGGTCTCGAACACCGGGGAGCTGTTTTTT.

This clone was found once. The rearrangement uses TRBV10-3 and TRBJ1-1, with TRBD1 identical over 7 bases. Germline trimming cut 10 bases from V and 1 base from J; bases unmatched to any gene: 6. The CDR3 is 13 residues long. The germline CDR1 and CDR2 sequences are ENHRY and SYGVKD. The CDR3 region has the DNA TGTGCCACCTCGGACAGGACGAACACTGAAGCTTTCTTT. Protein: CATSDRTNTEAFF.

The rearrangement uses TRBV6-1 and TRBJ1-2; 9 bases align to TRBD1. CDR3 size: 14 residues. The J segment lost 5 bases and the V segment lost 2 bases, leaving 3 bases of the junction unmatched. Germline loops: CDR1 MNHNS, CDR2 SASEGT. CDR3 sequence (DNA): TGTGCCAGCAGTGAACGGGACAGGGTATATGGCTACACCTTC. The encoded protein is CASSERDRVYGYTF.

In nucleotides, the CDR3 is TGTGCCAGCAGCTTAGGCGGAGGAAACACCATATATTTT. Encoded protein: CASSLGGGNTIYF. The chain couples TRBV11-2 to TRBJ1-3; no clear D gene. The V end was cut by 1 base, the J end by 4 bases, with 5 bases between. Germline V gene sequence: CDR1 SGHAT, CDR2 FQNNGV. CDR3 length: 13 amino acids.

This rearrangement joins TRBV19 to TRBJ2-3, with TRBD2 matching over 8 bases. Germline CDR1 and CDR2: LNHDA and SQIVND (reference sequence). The CDR3 covers 18 residues. V lost 3 bases to trimming and J lost 1 base; unmatched junction nucleotides: 12. The CDR3 sequence is CASSITGSPGGGTDTQYF. The CDR3 region has the DNA TGTGCCAGTAGTATCACGGGTTCCCCCGGGGGGGGCACAGATACGCAGTATTTT.

The chain carries TRBV7-9 and TRBJ2-6, with unresolved D. Germline loops: CDR1 SEHNR, CDR2 FQNEAQ (reference sequence). V lost 5 bases and J 0 bases, leaving 8 bases between the germline ends. The CDR3 length is 15 residues. In DNA form, the CDR3 reads TGTGCCAGCAGCCAAAGTATCTCTGGGGCCAACGTCCTGACTTTC. Amino acid sequence: CASSQSISGANVLTF.

This clone has a single count. The chain employs TRBV5-4 and TRBJ1-4; D is perhaps TRBD1 (5 bases). Germline V gene data show CDR1 as SGHNT and CDR2 as YYREEE (reference sequence). The CDR3 length is 15 residues. V lost 0 bases, J lost 6 bases, and 12 bases lay in between. The CDR3 protein is CASSLGGSSDEKLFF. In nucleotides, the CDR3 is TGTGCCAGCAGCTTGGGGGGGTCGTCTGATGAAAAACTGTTTTTT.

The chain combines TRBV7-2 with TRBJ1-5; maybe TRBD1 (5 bases). CDR3 size: 13 residues. Germline lookup yields CDR1 SGHTA and CDR2 FQGNSA. V was shortened by 3 bases and J by 5 bases, with 8 bases between the two germline ends. The CDR3 region has the DNA TGTGCCAGCAGCTTTGACAGAGATCAGCCCCAGCATTTT. Translated, it gives CASSFDRDQPQHF.

This chain uses TRBV2 with TRBJ2-5; 7 nucleotides align to TRBD1. Germline V lookup: CDR1 SNHLY, CDR2 FYNNEI. With V trimmed by 6 bases and J by 4 bases, 11 bases remained unmatched. The CDR3 has 15 amino acids. Written as DNA, the CDR3 is TGTGCCAGCAGAGATAGGACAGGAGGTCGAGAGACCCAGTACTTC. This gives the protein CASRDRTGGRETQYF.